This T cell receptor (beta chain) emerged from a study of blood T cell repertoires in COVID-19. Study overall: From the United States, Italy and Spain came samples of acute and convalescent COVID-19. PBMCs, B-cell-depleted T cells, or T cells were the source of the cDNA or gDNA that made up the material.

The length of the CDR3 is 16 residues. The V gene end was trimmed by 1 base and the J gene end by 0 bases; junction bases not matched to a gene: 4. Per the germline V gene, CDR1 is MDHEN and CDR2 is SYDVKM. Per the authors' pipeline: Cell counts per sample came from amplifying reference gene primers. The repertoire was sequenced with immunoSEQ multiplex PCR; TCRdb's copy has only in-frame clones and lacks some. V and J calls and clone size follow that table, whereas D and trimming were derived from the DNA. The sample yields 250,000 to 350,000 clones, approximately 85% seen once. This TCR derives from a man younger than 35 with active or convalescent COVID-19. The gene calls are TRBV28 and TRBJ2-5; TRBD2 matches at 8 bases. Sample: peripheral blood. In DNA, the CDR3 is TGTGCCAGCAGTTTATCGGGGGGGGGACACCAAGAGACCCAGTACTTC. It yields the protein CASSLSGGGHQETQYF. The variable domain in full, with the rest retrieved from reference TRBV28 and TRBJ2-5, is DVKVTQSSRYLVKRTGEKVFLECVQDMDHENMFWYRQDPGLGLRLIYFSYDVKMKEKGDIPEGYSVSREKKERFSLILESASTNQTSMYLCASSLSGGGHQETQYFGPGTRLLVL.